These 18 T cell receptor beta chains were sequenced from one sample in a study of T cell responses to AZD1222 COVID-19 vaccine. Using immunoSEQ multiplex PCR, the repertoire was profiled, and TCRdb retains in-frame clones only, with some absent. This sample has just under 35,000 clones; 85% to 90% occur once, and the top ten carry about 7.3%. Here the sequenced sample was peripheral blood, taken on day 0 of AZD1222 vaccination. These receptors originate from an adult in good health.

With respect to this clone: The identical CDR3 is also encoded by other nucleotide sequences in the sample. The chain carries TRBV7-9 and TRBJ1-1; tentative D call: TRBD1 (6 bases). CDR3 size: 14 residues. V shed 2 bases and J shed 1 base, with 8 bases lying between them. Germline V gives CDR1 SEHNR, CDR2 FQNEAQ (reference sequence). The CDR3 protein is CASSLTGSNTEAFF. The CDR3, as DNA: TGTGCCAGCAGCTTAACAGGGTCGAACACTGAAGCTTTCTTT.

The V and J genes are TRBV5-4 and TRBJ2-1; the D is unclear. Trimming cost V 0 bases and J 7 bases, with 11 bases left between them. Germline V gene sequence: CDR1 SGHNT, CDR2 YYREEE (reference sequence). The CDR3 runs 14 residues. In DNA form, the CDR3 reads TGTGCCAGCAGCTTGGTTGTTGGGGAAAATGAGCAGTTCTTC. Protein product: CASSLVVGENEQFF.

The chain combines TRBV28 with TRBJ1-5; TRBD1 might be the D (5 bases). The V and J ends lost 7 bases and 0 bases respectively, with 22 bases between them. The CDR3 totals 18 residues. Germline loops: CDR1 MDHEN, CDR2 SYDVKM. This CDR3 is CASIMNVGPVYSNQPQHF. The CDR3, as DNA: TGTGCCAGCATTATGAATGTGGGGCCGGTTTATAGCAATCAGCCCCAGCATTTT.

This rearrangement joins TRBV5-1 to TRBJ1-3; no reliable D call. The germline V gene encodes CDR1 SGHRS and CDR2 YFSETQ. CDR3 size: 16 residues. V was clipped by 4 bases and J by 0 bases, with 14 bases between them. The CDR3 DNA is TGCGCCAGCAGCCCGGTGGACGCCATCTCTGGAAACACCATATATTTT. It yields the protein CASSPVDAISGNTIYF.

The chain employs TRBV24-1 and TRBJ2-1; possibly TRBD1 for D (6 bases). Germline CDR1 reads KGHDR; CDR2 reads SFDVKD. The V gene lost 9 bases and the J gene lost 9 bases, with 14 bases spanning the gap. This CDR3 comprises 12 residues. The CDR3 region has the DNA TGTGCCACCGCCTCGAGGACAGCTGAGCAGTTCTTC. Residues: CATASRTAEQFF.

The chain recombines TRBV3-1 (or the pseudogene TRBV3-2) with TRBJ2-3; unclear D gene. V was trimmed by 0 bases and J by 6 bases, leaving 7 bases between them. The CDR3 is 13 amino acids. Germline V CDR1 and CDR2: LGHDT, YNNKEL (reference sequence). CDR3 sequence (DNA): TGTGCCAGCAGCCAAGAGGGTGGGGATACGCAGTATTTT. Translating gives CASSQEGGDTQYF.

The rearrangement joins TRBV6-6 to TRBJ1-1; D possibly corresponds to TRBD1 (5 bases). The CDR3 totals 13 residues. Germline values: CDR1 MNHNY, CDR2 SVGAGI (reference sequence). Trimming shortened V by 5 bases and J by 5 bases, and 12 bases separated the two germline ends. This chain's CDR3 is CASSPGTGTEAFF. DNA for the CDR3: TGTGCCAGCAGTCCAGGGACCGGGACTGAAGCTTTCTTT.

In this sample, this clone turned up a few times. Written as DNA, the CDR3 is TGTGCCAGCAGCTTAGGGCACCTCACTGAAGCTTTCTTT. Its translation: CASSLGHLTEAFF. The chain carries TRBV11-2 and TRBJ1-1; D ambiguous. In germline, CDR1 is SGHAT, CDR2 FQNNGV. The CDR3 spans 13 residues. Trimming cost V 1 base and J 4 bases, with 7 bases left between them. Using reference TRBV11-2 and TRBJ1-1 for the parts outside the CDR3, the full variable domain is EAGVAQSPRYKIIEKRQSVAFWCNPISGHATLYWYQQILGQGPKLLIQFQNNGVVDDSQLPKDRFSAERLKGVDSTLKIQPAKLEDSAVYLCASSLGHLTEAFFGQGTRLTVV.

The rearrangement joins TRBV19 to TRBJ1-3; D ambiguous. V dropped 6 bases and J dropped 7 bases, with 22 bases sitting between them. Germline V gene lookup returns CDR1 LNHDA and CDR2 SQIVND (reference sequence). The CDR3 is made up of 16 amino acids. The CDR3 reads CASRGSGPSFGNTIYF. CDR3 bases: TGTGCCAGTAGGGGATCCGGGCCCTCTTTTGGGAACACCATATATTTT.

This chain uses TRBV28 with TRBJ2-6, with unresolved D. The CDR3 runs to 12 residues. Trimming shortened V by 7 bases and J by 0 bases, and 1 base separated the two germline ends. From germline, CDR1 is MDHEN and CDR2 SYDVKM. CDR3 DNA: TGTGCCAGCACCTCTGGGGCCAACGTCCTGACTTTC. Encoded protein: CASTSGANVLTF.

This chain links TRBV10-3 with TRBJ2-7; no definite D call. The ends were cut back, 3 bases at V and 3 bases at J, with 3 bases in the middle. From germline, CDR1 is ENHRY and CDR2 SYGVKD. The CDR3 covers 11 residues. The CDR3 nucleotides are TGTGCCATCAGTGATCGCTACGAGCAGTACTTC. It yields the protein CAISDRYEQYF.

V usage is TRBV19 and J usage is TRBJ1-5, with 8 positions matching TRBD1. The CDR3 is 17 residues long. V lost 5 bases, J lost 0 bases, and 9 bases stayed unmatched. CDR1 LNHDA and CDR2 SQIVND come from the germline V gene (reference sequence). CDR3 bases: TGTGCCAGTAGTGCCCGACAGGGGAGCTATAGCAATCAGCCCCAGCATTTT. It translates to CASSARQGSYSNQPQHF.

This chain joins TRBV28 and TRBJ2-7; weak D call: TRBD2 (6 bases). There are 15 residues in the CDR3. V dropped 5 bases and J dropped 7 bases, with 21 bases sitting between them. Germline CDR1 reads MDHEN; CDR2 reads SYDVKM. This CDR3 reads CASSARPGLTIEQYF. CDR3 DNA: TGTGCCAGCAGTGCCCGACCGGGACTGACTATTGAGCAGTACTTC.

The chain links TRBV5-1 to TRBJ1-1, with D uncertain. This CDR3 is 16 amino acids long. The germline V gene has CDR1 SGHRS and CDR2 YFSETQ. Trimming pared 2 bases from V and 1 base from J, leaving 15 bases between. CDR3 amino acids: CASSFGFWERNTEAFF. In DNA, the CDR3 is TGCGCCAGCAGCTTCGGATTTTGGGAGAGGAACACTGAAGCTTTCTTT.

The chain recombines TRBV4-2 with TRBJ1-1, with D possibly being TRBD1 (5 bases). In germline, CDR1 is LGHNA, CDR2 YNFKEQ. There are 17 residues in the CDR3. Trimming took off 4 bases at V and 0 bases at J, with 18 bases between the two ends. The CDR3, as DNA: TGTGCCAGCAGCCGCCTGGGGGTGACAGCAGTGAACACTGAAGCTTTCTTT. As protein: CASSRLGVTAVNTEAFF.

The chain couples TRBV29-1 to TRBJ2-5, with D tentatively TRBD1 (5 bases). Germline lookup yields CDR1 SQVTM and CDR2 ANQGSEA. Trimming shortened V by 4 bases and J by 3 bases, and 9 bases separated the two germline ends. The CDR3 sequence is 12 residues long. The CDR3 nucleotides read TGCAGCGTTGGGGCAGGGAAAGAGACCCAGTACTTC. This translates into CSVGAGKETQYF.

CDR3 protein: CASSKTGAPREQYF. The CDR3 DNA reads TGTGCCAGCTCCAAGACCGGGGCTCCCCGCGAGCAGTACTTC. The chain couples TRBV7-9 to TRBJ2-7; D is perhaps TRBD1 or TRBD2 (5 bases each). Per the germline V gene, CDR1 is SEHNR and CDR2 is FQNEAQ (reference sequence). The CDR3 extends over 14 amino acids. Trimming pared 8 bases from V and 6 bases from J, leaving 20 bases between.

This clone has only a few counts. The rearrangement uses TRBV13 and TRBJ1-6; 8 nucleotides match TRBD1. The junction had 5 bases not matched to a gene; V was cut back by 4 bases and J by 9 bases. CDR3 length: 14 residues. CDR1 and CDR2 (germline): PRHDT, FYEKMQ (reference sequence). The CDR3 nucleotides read TGTGCCAGCAGCTCGACAGGGGAGTTTTCACCCCTCCACTTT. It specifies CASSSTGEFSPLHF.